This TCR beta chain appears in the sequencing data of a study of shared clonotypes between healthy human individuals. On this clone itself: Its matching antigen is unknown.

Genomic DNA from each subset was divided evenly over several immunoSEQ plates. The data were produced by immunoSEQ multiplex PCR, yet TCRdb's version contains in-frame clones alone and is incomplete. This table has approximately 2,300,000 clones, 85% to 95% appearing once. Broader study findings: Generation probability values for non-shared clonotypes were lower than those for clonotypes shared by all four donors.

All the donors were Caucasian adults who lived in Nashville, Tennessee. This sequence originates from a man in his late teens or twenties in good health. Some clones in this sample may be carry-over from other donors' samples. Source material: naive CD4+ T cells from PBMCs. Documented subset: CD45RA+ positively selected.

CDR3 sequence reads: CASSLVSGIGGEQFF. CDR3 in DNA: TGCGCCAGCAGCTTGGTAAGCGGGATTGGAGGTGAGCAGTTCTTC. The chain has TRBV5-1 and TRBJ2-1; 7 nucleotides line up with TRBD2. Trimming at V came to 0 bases and at J to 9 bases, leaving 9 bases not matched to a gene. The CDR3 consists of 15 residues. Looked up from germline, CDR1 is SGHRS and CDR2 is YFSETQ.